This TCR beta chain was documented in a study of beta chain features in type 1 diabetes. The wider study: Age, gender and cell yields were alike across patients and healthy donors.

Expressed TCRB transcripts got sequenced, as all isolated RNA was reverse transcribed. Regulatory, naive and central memory T cell samples averaged about 3.57 million reads. Generated by immunoSEQ multiplex PCR, the TCRdb table keeps only in-frame clones and is missing some. The sample includes about 900,000 clones, 15% to 20% seen only once; the top ten take around 0.02%. Whole-study findings and limits: VDJ junctions from patients with type 1 diabetes contained fewer insertions and more deletions. Naive, central memory and Treg TCRB repertoires seemed to resemble each other more closely in patients than they did in healthy donors.

This clone was counted a few times. What it recognizes is unknown. This CDR3 comprises 15 residues. With 2 bases removed from V and 1 base from J, the gap between germline ends came to 10 bases. Germline CDR1 is MDHEN and CDR2 is SYDVKM. Sequencing was performed on naive CD4+ T cells from blood. The sequence was obtained from a young woman in good health. The chain couples TRBV28 to TRBJ2-3, with no clear D. The CDR3 protein is CASSLMVVGTDTQYF. The CDR3, as DNA: TGTGCCAGCAGTTTAATGGTGGTTGGCACAGATACGCAGTATTTT.